These 13 T cell receptor beta chains originate from one sample sequenced in a study of blood T cells in healthy people across ages. For the second PCR, which ran for 7 to 11 cycles, a sample-barcoded 5' primer and a J-beta primer mix were used. Using its own MiXCR run on the 5' RACE reads, TCRdb lists one record per CDR3 protein. The table includes 850,000 to 950,000 distinct CDR3 sequences, more than 25% detected once. The sequenced sample consisted of blood. These receptors were taken from a woman older than 75 in good health.

The chain links TRBV12-3 or TRBV12-4 to TRBJ2-5; D is ambiguous. The end of the DNA aligns better with TRBJ2-7, so the J call may be wrong. The CDR3 covers 11 residues. The CDR3 sequence: CASSSFHEQYF. CDR3 nucleotide sequence: TGTGCCAGCAGCTCCTTTCACGAGCAGTACTTC.

On this clonotype: A read error may produce the germline difference seen at one junction end. The rearrangement uses TRBV5-1 and TRBJ1-4, with 10 positions matching TRBD1. Germline CDR1 is SGHRS and CDR2 is YFSETQ. The CDR3 covers 16 residues. CDR3 region: CAGSSPRDRGNEKLFF. The CDR3 nucleotides are TGCGCCGGCAGCTCACCTCGGGACAGGGGTAATGAAAAACTGTTTTTT.

V gene TRBV4-1 combines with J gene TRBJ2-7; 8 nucleotides match TRBD1. Germline V gives CDR1 MGHRA, CDR2 YSYEKL. The CDR3 is 15 amino acids. Trimming at V came to 4 bases and at J to 6 bases, leaving 11 bases not matched to a gene. This chain's CDR3 is CASSRTGGTSLEQYF. DNA for the CDR3: TGCGCCAGCAGCCGTACAGGGGGTACATCCCTCGAGCAGTACTTC.

For this clonotype: A single base separates this from a much larger clone, so it may be a read error. This chain connects TRBV5-1 to TRBJ2-5; D ambiguous. Germline V CDR1 and CDR2: SGHRS, YFSETQ. Trimming took off 2 bases at V and 1 base at J, with 9 bases between the two ends. The CDR3 runs 14 residues. The DNA of the CDR3 is TGCGCCAGCAGCTTCGTGGGCGGCCAAGAGACCCAGTACTTC. Amino acids: CASSFVGGQETQYF.

This clonotype has at least ten counts. V gene TRBV12-3 or TRBV12-4 combines with J gene TRBJ2-3; 8 nucleotides match TRBD2. The CDR3 contains 16 residues. V lost 5 bases to trimming and J lost 0 bases; unmatched junction nucleotides: 7. The DNA of the CDR3 is TGTGCCAGCAGTACCGCTAGCGGGCCCAGCACAGATACGCAGTATTTT. Amino acids: CASSTASGPSTDTQYF.

This clonotype showed up just a few times. The rearrangement uses TRBV12-3 or TRBV12-4 and TRBJ1-1; weak D call: TRBD1 (5 bases). Trimming took 6 bases from V and 2 from J, leaving 13 bases between them. This CDR3 region has 14 residues. The CDR3 is CASSYDSSNTEAFF. CDR3 DNA: TGTGCCAGCAGCTATGACAGTTCCAACACTGAAGCTTTCTTT.

This clonotype was counted once. The chain is built from TRBV11-2 and TRBJ1-2; D is unresolved. Germline lookup yields CDR1 SGHAT and CDR2 FQNNGV. Trimming removed 5 bases from V and 0 bases from J, with 13 bases in between. The CDR3 consists of 15 residues. CDR3 region: CASSPVLGSNYGYTF. CDR3 nucleotide sequence: TGTGCCAGCAGCCCCGTCCTGGGGTCTAACTATGGCTACACCTTC.

V gene TRBV4-3 combines with J gene TRBJ1-2; D is unclear. The CDR3 runs to 13 residues. Trimming cost V 0 bases and J 6 bases, with 8 bases left between them. Germline V gene sequence: CDR1 LGHNA, CDR2 YSLEER. For the CDR3, the DNA is TGCGCCAGCAGCCAAGATTTGGAAGATGGCTACACCTTC. Translated, it gives CASSQDLEDGYTF.

The chain combines TRBV11-1 with TRBJ2-5, with D perhaps matching TRBD2 (5 bases). Germline CDR1 reads SGHAT; CDR2 reads FQDESV (reference sequence). Trimming left V 2 bases short and J 5 bases short, with 9 bases between. The CDR3 runs 13 residues. For the CDR3, the DNA is TGTGCCAGCAGCTTACGGACTTGGGAGACCCAGTACTTC. Amino acids: CASSLRTWETQYF.

This clonotype has a count of ten or more. This chain links TRBV9 with TRBJ2-5, with D tentatively TRBD1 (6 bases). The CDR3 extends over 16 amino acids. Trimming pared 0 bases from V and 3 bases from J, leaving 15 bases between. Germline V CDR1 and CDR2: SGDLS, YYNGEE. This CDR3 is CASSVEARGRKETQYF. The DNA of the CDR3 is TGTGCCAGCAGCGTAGAGGCCAGGGGCCGTAAAGAGACCCAGTACTTC.

This clonotype has at least ten counts. V usage is TRBV20-1 and J usage is TRBJ2-3; D is perhaps TRBD1 or TRBD2 (5 bases each). The CDR3 is made up of 15 amino acids. The germline gives CDR1 DFQATT, CDR2 SNEGSKA (reference sequence). V lost 6 bases, J lost 2 bases, and 18 bases lay in between. Here the CDR3 reads CSAPARGASTDTQYF. CDR3 DNA: TGCAGTGCCCCCGCCCGAGGGGCGTCCACAGATACGCAGTATTTT.

This clonotype was seen at least ten times. This chain uses TRBV7-2 with TRBJ1-6; no reliable D call. Germline CDR1 and CDR2: SGHTA and FQGNSA. V lost 1 base to trimming and J lost 7 bases, with 11 bases between them. There are 15 residues in the CDR3. The CDR3 loop is CASSLGSRTNSPLHF. CDR3 nucleotide sequence: TGTGCCAGCAGCTTAGGGAGCAGGACCAATTCACCCCTCCACTTT.

The chain employs TRBV3-1 and TRBJ1-2; tentatively, D is TRBD1 (6 bases). The V end was cut by 0 bases, the J end by 4 bases, with 12 bases between. This CDR3 comprises 15 residues. Germline V gene data show CDR1 as LGHDT and CDR2 as YNNKEL (reference sequence). The CDR3 spells CASSQEVGAPYGYTF. The CDR3 nucleotides read TGTGCCAGCAGCCAAGAAGTGGGGGCCCCCTATGGCTACACCTTC.